This T cell receptor (beta chain) emerged from a study of blood T cell repertoires in COVID-19. Across the study: Acute-phase and convalescent COVID-19 samples originated in the United States, Italy and Spain. In each case, the material was cDNA or gDNA derived from T cells, B-cell-depleted T cells, or PBMCs.

The CDR3 length is 14 residues. Per germline, CDR1 GTSNPN and CDR2 SVGIG (reference sequence). Germline trimming cut 1 base from V and 4 bases from J; bases unmatched to any gene: 4. In the authors' workflow: Estimation of nucleated cell counts was performed using reference gene primer amplification. Generated by immunoSEQ multiplex PCR, the TCRdb table keeps only in-frame clones and is missing some. For V, J and clone size, that table is used; D and trimming come from the DNA. Among fewer than 150,000 clones listed, approximately 80% were seen once. The chain has TRBV30 and TRBJ1-2; 9 bases align to TRBD1. This clonotype originated in a woman aged 40 to 49 with acute or convalescent COVID-19. What was sequenced was peripheral blood. The CDR3 nucleotides read TGTGCCTGGAGTGCGGACAGGGGCGGCTATGGCTACACCTTC. Translating gives CAWSADRGGYGYTF.